Below are 10 T cell receptor beta chains sequenced from a single sample in a study of control samples from healthy donors and cancer patients. Repertoires were generated with immunoSEQ multiplex PCR, while TCRdb's copy carries only in-frame clones and drops some. The data contain about 130,000 clones, roughly 90% of them singletons. Sequenced sample: blood. The receptor source for this set is a woman in her fifties or sixties in good health.

The chain uses TRBV6-1 and TRBJ2-1, with D possibly TRBD2 on 6 matching bases. Per the germline V gene, CDR1 is MNHNS and CDR2 is SASEGT. V was shortened by 3 bases and J by 5 bases, with 14 bases between the two germline ends. The CDR3 sequence is 15 residues long. The CDR3 loop is CASSEGWGRNNEQFF. The CDR3, as DNA: TGTGCCAGCAGTGAGGGGTGGGGGAGGAACAATGAGCAGTTCTTC.

The gene calls are TRBV11-3 and TRBJ2-1; D is perhaps TRBD1 (5 bases). The V end lost 1 base, the J end lost 3 bases, and 19 bases lay between the germline ends. Germline loops: CDR1 SGHNT, CDR2 YENEEA. The CDR3 sequence is 18 residues long. The CDR3 coding sequence is TGTGCCAGCAGCTTAGGCGCCGTTCCAGGGCATATCTACAATGAGCAGTTCTTC. Translating gives CASSLGAVPGHIYNEQFF.

The V and J genes are TRBV28 and TRBJ2-6, with no clear D. V was shortened by 7 bases and J by 3 bases, with 7 bases between the two germline ends. This CDR3 has 13 residues. The V gene's germline CDR1 is MDHEN and CDR2 SYDVKM. The CDR3 loop reads CASTRSGANVLTF. DNA of the CDR3: TGTGCCAGCACCCGAAGTGGGGCCAACGTCCTGACTTTC. The full variable domain, completed using reference TRBV28 and TRBJ2-6, is DVKVTQSSRYLVKRTGEKVFLECVQDMDHENMFWYRQDPGLGLRLIYFSYDVKMKEKGDIPEGYSVSREKKERFSLILESASTNQTSMYLCASTRSGANVLTFGAGSRLTVL.

This clone appeared once. The CDR3 protein is CASSRRASGYSYTGELFF. The CDR3 DNA follows: TGTGCCAGCAGCCGCCGGGCTAGCGGGTATTCTTACACCGGGGAGCTGTTTTTT. This chain joins TRBV7-2 and TRBJ2-2; TRBD2 aligns across 8 bases. The germline gives CDR1 SGHTA, CDR2 FQGNSA. V dropped 5 bases and J dropped 3; count of bases not matched to a gene: 14. The CDR3 has 18 residues.

The rearrangement uses TRBV3-1 (or the pseudogene TRBV3-2) and TRBJ1-1; the D is unclear. CDR1 LGHDT and CDR2 YNNKEL come from the germline V gene (reference sequence). This CDR3 comprises 14 residues. V shed 2 bases and J shed 0 bases, with 7 bases lying between them. The CDR3 DNA is TGTGCCAGCAGCCAACCAGGCCTGAACACTGAAGCTTTCTTT. As protein: CASSQPGLNTEAFF.

The CDR3 DNA reads TGTGCCACCAGTGATGAAGGGGGCAGGGGCTACACCTTC. This sequence encodes CATSDEGGRGYTF. This chain uses TRBV24-1 with TRBJ1-2, with 7 positions matching TRBD1. V trimming: 3 bases; J trimming: 8 bases; junction bases outside the gene matches: 5. The CDR3 runs to 13 residues. The V gene's germline CDR1 is KGHDR and CDR2 SFDVKD.

The chain recombines TRBV30 with TRBJ1-5; D gene uncertain. The CDR3 has 14 amino acids. V lost 4 bases, J lost 2 bases, and 12 bases lay in between. CDR1 is GTSNPN and CDR2 is SVGIG in the germline V gene (reference sequence). The CDR3 sequence: CAWNHREGNQPQHF. In DNA form, the CDR3 reads TGTGCCTGGAACCATAGGGAGGGCAATCAGCCCCAGCATTTT.

The chain links TRBV5-1 to TRBJ2-1; no clear D. Germline lookup yields CDR1 SGHRS and CDR2 YFSETQ. V lost 0 bases to trimming and J lost 5 bases, with 3 bases between them. There are 12 residues in the CDR3. DNA for the CDR3: TGCGCCAGCAGCTTGGGGAACAATGAGCAGTTCTTC. Protein sequence: CASSLGNNEQFF.

This chain connects TRBV6-5 to TRBJ2-7, with a tentative D call TRBD1 (5 bases). Germline CDR1 and CDR2: MNHEY and SVGAGI. V lost 0 bases and J lost 3, with 9 bases in between. This CDR3 is 14 amino acids long. CDR3 sequence (DNA): TGTGCCAGCAGTTACTCGGCAGGGTACTACGAGCAGTACTTC. Translation gives CASSYSAGYYEQYF.

V usage is TRBV18 and J usage is TRBJ1-3, with D possibly being TRBD1 (6 bases). There are 18 residues in the CDR3. Trimming stripped 3 bases from V and 0 bases from J, with 18 bases between. From germline, CDR1 is KGHSH and CDR2 LQKENI. This CDR3 is CASSPRVGASSSGNTIYF. CDR3 nucleotides: TGTGCCAGCTCACCCCGAGTGGGGGCCTCTAGCTCTGGAAACACCATATATTTT.